These T cell receptor beta chains were read from a single sample in a study of shared clonotypes between healthy human individuals. The repertoire was sequenced with immunoSEQ multiplex PCR; TCRdb's copy has only in-frame clones and lacks some. The sample has about 2,200,000 clones, approximately 94% seen once. The sequenced sample consisted of naive CD8+ T cells from PBMCs. Receptor source: a man younger than 30 in good health. Some clones in this sample may be carry-over from other donors' samples. CDR3s include the opening cysteine and the closing phenylalanine or tryptophan. Fields, in order: V gene, J gene, clone size, D gene, CDR3 DNA, CDR3 protein. A D gene is named only where the DNA matches it firmly. Rows give clone size only sometimes, using once, few, many, or a class for an expanded clone.

TRBV7-9	TRBJ2-7	.	.	TGTGCCAGCAGCTCCCCCTCGGGGCCGTCCTACGAGCAGTACTTC	CASSSPSGPSYEQYF
TRBV7-6	TRBJ2-1	.	TRBD2	TGTGCCAGCAGCTTAGAAGTAGGACTAGCGGGACGAGGAGATGAGCAGTTCTTC	CASSLEVGLAGRGDEQFF
TRBV20-1	TRBJ1-5	.	TRBD1	TGCAGTGCCAGGGGGGCAGGGGAAAAACATTTT	CSARGAGEKHF
TRBV19	TRBJ2-1	.	.	TGTGCCAGTTTGGGGGCCCTGGGTCCGGATGAGCAGTTCTTC	CASLGALGPDEQFF
TRBV27	TRBJ2-1	.	TRBD2	TGTGCCAGCAAGGGACTAGCGGATCTATTAGGCTCCTACAATGAGCAGTTCTTC	CASKGLADLLGSYNEQFF
TRBV5-4	TRBJ1-3	.	.	TGTGCCAGCAGCTTTAACTCTGGAAACACCATATATTTT	CASSFNSGNTIYF
TRBV7-9	TRBJ2-5	.	TRBD2	TGTGCCAGCAGCCAGCGGGAGGGCAGTGAGACCCAGTACTTC	CASSQREGSETQYF
TRBV4-3	TRBJ2-1	.	TRBD2	TGCGCCAGCAGCCCTTACCTTTCGCTAGCGGGAGGTAGGGAGTTCTTC	CASSPYLSLAGGREFF
TRBV30	TRBJ1-1	.	.	TGTGCCTGGAGTCACCACCTAGGGGTCCGAACGGCTGAAGCTTTCTTT	CAWSHHLGVRTAEAFF
TRBV12-5	TRBJ2-1	.	.	TGTGCTAGTGGGGGACAGGGGACTAGCGGACGGAATGAGCAGTTCTTC	CASGGQGTSGRNEQFF
TRBV27	TRBJ2-4	.	.	TGTGTCACGGGGCCCTCGGCGGGAGCCAAAAACATTCAGTACTTC	CVTGPSAGAKNIQYF
TRBV29-1	TRBJ2-5	once	.	TGCAGCGTCGAGGGAGGCAAAATGGGCGAGACCCAGTACTTC	CSVEGGKMGETQYF
TRBV28	TRBJ2-7	.	.	TGTGCCAGCAGTTTACCTCGGACAGTCCCTTACGAGCAGTACTTC	CASSLPRTVPYEQYF
TRBV7-9	TRBJ1-4	.	.	TGTGCCCTTCCAGGGTCTCCTAATGAAAAACTGTTTTTT	CALPGSPNEKLFF
TRBV27	TRBJ2-7	.	TRBD2	TGTGCCAGCAGTTTGGGCGGGAGCTACGAGCAGTACTTC	CASSLGGSYEQYF
TRBV9	TRBJ1-3	once	.	TGTGCCAGCAGCACATCCGGGACGGCAGGAAACACCATATATTTT	CASSTSGTAGNTIYF
TRBV5-6	TRBJ2-7	.	.	TGTGCCAGCAGCTTATACGGTTCCTACGAGCAGTACTTC	CASSLYGSYEQYF
TRBV7-9	TRBJ2-1	.	.	TGTGCCAGCAGCTTAAATGTAAGACCCTTAGAAAACAATGAGCAGTTCTTC	CASSLNVRPLENNEQFF
TRBV7-9	TRBJ2-7	.	.	TGTGCCAGCAGCTCCCCATTCTCCTACGAGCAGTACTTC	CASSSPFSYEQYF
TRBV19	TRBJ1-1	.	.	TGTGCCAGTAGTCCCATCCCCCAAATAAAAAGAGAAGCTTTCTTT	CASSPIPQIKREAFF
TRBV7-9	TRBJ2-7	.	TRBD2	TGTGCCAGCAGCTTAACGAGCGGGAGGGCCCCCTACGAGCAGTACTTC	CASSLTSGRAPYEQYF
TRBV30	TRBJ1-5	.	TRBD1	TGTGCCTGGAGTTATTCGGGACAGGCCGCCTATAGCAATCAGCCCCAGCATTTT	CAWSYSGQAAYSNQPQHF
TRBV7-9	TRBJ2-3	.	.	TGTGCCAGCAGATCAACGGACAGTCCTAGCACAGATACGCAGTATTTT	CASRSTDSPSTDTQYF
TRBV9	TRBJ2-5	.	TRBD2	TGTGCCAGCAGCGTAGGGGAGGGGCGGCAAGAGACCCAGTACTTC	CASSVGEGRQETQYF
TRBV5-1	TRBJ1-1	.	.	TGCGCCAGCAGCTTTGTTACCGGGGCGGTCACTGAAGCTTTCTTT	CASSFVTGAVTEAFF
TRBV29-1	TRBJ1-3	.	.	TGCAGCGTTGATGTGGCCAGCTCTGGAAACACCATATATTTT	CSVDVASSGNTIYF
TRBV7-9	TRBJ1-2	.	.	TGTGCCAGCAGCTTGGCGGAGTACTATGGCTACACCTTC	CASSLAEYYGYTF
TRBV7-9	TRBJ2-1	.	.	TGTGCCAGCAGCTTAGCGACGGGAGTCAGTGAGCAGTTCTTC	CASSLATGVSEQFF
TRBV28	TRBJ2-7	.	.	TGTGCCAGCAGCATTGGGGACTACGAGCAGTACTTC	CASSIGDYEQYF
TRBV7-3	TRBJ2-2	.	TRBD2	TGTGCCAGCAGCTTAATCGTCAGCGGGGTGACCGGGGAGCTGTTTTTT	CASSLIVSGVTGELFF
TRBV13	TRBJ1-1	once	TRBD1	TGTGCCAGCAGCCCCATCTGGGACAGGACTTTGAACACTGAAGCTTTCTTT	CASSPIWDRTLNTEAFF
TRBV4-1	TRBJ1-1	.	.	TGCGCCAGCAGCCAGAGGGGGGCTGGGACTGAAGCTTTCTTT	CASSQRGAGTEAFF
TRBV19	TRBJ1-2	.	.	TGTGCCAGTAGTATAGACGGGGGTGCGGTAGCTAACTATGGCTACACCTTC	CASSIDGGAVANYGYTF
TRBV30	TRBJ1-1	.	TRBD1	TGTGCCTGGAGTGGACAGGGCTCCACTGAAGCTTTCTTT	CAWSGQGSTEAFF
TRBV5-1	TRBJ1-3	.	TRBD1	TGCGCCAGCAGATCGGGACAGGGAGAGAGCACCATATATTTT	CASRSGQGESTIYF
TRBV7-2	TRBJ2-7	.	.	TGTGCCAGCAGCCGGACACAGGGTCCTCACGAGCAGTACTTC	CASSRTQGPHEQYF
TRBV30	TRBJ2-1	.	.	TGTGCCTGGAGTCCGTTCCGGGACTCGGGGTACAATGAGCAGTTCTTC	CAWSPFRDSGYNEQFF
TRBV5-6	TRBJ1-5	.	.	TGTGCCAGCAGCTTTGGGGGCAATCAGCCCCAGCATTTT	CASSFGGNQPQHF
TRBV7-8	TRBJ1-3	.	TRBD1	TGTGCCTCCCAGGGGGTTTTACCTGGAAACACCATATATTTT	CASQGVLPGNTIYF
TRBV7-9	TRBJ2-7	.	TRBD2	TGTGCCAGCAGCTTAGCGCCCCTAGCGGGTCGCCAAAGCTCCTACGAGCAGTACTTC	CASSLAPLAGRQSSYEQYF
TRBV29-1	TRBJ2-2	.	.	TGCAGCGTTGAATCGCCCAACACCGGGGAGCTGTTTTTT	CSVESPNTGELFF
TRBV19	TRBJ2-3	.	.	TGTGCCAGTAGGTTAGGAGTAAGCACAGATACGCAGTATTTT	CASRLGVSTDTQYF